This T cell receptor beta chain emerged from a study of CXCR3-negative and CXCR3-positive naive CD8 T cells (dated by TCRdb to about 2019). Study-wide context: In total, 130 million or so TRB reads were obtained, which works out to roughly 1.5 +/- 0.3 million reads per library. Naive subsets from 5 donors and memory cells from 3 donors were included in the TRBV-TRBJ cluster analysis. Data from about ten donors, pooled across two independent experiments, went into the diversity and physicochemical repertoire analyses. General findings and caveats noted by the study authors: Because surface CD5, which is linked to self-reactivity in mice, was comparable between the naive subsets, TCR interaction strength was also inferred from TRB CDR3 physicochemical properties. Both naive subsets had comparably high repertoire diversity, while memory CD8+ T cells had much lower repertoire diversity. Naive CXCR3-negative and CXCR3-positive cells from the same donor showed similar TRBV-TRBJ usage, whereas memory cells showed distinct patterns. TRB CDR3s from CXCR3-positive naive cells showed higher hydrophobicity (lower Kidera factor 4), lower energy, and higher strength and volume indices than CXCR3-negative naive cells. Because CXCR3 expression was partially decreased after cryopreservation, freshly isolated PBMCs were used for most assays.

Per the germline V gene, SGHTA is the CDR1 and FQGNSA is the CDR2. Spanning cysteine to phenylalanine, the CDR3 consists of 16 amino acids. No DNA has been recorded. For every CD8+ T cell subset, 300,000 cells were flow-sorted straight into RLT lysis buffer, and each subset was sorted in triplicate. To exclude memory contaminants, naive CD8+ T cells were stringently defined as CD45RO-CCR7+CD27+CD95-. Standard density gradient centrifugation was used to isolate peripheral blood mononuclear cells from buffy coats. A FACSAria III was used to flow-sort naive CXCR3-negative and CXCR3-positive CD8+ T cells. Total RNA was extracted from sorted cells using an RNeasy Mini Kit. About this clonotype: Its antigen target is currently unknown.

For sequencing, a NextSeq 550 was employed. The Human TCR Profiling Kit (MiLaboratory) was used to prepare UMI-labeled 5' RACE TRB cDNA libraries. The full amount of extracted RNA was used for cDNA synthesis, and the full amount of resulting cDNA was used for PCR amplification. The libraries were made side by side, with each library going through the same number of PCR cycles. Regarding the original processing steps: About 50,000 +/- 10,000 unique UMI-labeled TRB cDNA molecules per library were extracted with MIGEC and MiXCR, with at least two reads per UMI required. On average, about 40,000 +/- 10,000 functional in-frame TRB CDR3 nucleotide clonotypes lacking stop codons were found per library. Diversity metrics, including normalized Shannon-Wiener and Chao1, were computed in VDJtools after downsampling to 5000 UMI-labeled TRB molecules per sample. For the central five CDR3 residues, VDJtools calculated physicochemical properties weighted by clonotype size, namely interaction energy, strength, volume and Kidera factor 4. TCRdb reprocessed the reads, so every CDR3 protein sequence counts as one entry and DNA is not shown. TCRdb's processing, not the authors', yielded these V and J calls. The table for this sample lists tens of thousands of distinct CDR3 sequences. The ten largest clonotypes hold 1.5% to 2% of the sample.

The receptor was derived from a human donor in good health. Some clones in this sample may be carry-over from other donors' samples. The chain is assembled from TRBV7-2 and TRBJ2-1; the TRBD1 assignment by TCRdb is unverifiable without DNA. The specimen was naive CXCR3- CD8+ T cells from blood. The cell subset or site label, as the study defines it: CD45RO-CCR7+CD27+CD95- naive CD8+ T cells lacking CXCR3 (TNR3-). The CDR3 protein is CASSDTGTGAGNEQFF.